The 18 T cell receptor beta chains below come from one sample, sequenced in a study of monozygotic twins with inflammatory bowel disease. TCRdb re-called the 5' RACE reads; one entry per CDR3 protein, DNA not given. This sample contains over 200,000 distinct CDR3 sequences. Specimen: blood. Every receptor here comes from a human donor with ulcerative colitis or Crohn's disease, or a healthy co-twin of an affected twin (not recorded which).

V and J are TRBV3-1 and TRBJ2-3; with no DNA, the TCRdb D assignment of TRBD2 cannot be verified. The germline gives CDR1 LGHDT, CDR2 YNNKEL (reference sequence). The CDR3 extends over 17 amino acids. The CDR3 reads CASSHVGLAGGTDTQYF.

The chain employs TRBV3-1 and TRBJ1-1. The germline gives CDR1 LGHDT, CDR2 YNNKEL (reference sequence). The CDR3 has 15 amino acids. Here the CDR3 reads CASSQVSGSVTEAFF.

The V call is TRBV7-2, the J call TRBJ1-6; the D gene TCRdb calls, TRBD1, cannot be checked with no DNA. Germline CDR1 reads SGHTA; CDR2 reads FQGNSA. This CDR3 is 14 amino acids long. The CDR3: CASRVQGGNSPLHF.

V is TRBV7-9 and J is TRBJ2-7; lacking DNA, the TRBD2 call made by TCRdb goes unchecked. The V gene's germline CDR1 is SEHNR and CDR2 FQNEAQ (reference sequence). CDR3 length: 15 residues. CDR3 residues: CASSHTSAPSYEQYF. The full variable domain, its missing parts supplied by reference TRBV7-9 and TRBJ2-7, is DTGVSQNPRHKITKRGQNVTFRCDPISEHNRLYWYRQTLGQGPEFLTYFQNEAQLEKSRLLSDRFSAERPKGSFSTLEIQRTEQGDSAMYLCASSHTSAPSYEQYFGPGTRLTVT.

The rearrangement uses TRBV28 and TRBJ2-2; there is no DNA to check the TCRdb D call of TRBD2. Germline CDR1 MDHEN, CDR2 SYDVKM. The CDR3 runs 13 residues. The CDR3 loop is CASKRLNTGELFF.

J is TRBJ2-1 and V is TRBV15; TCRdb reports TRBD2, a call that lacks DNA to check it against. Looked up from germline, CDR1 is LNHNV and CDR2 is YYDKDF (reference sequence). The CDR3 has 14 amino acids. CDR3 sequence reads: CATWLAGGPGEQFF.

This chain uses TRBV20-1 with TRBJ1-4; TCRdb reports TRBD1, a call that lacks DNA to check it against. The germline CDR1 and CDR2 sequences are DFQATT and SNEGSKA (reference sequence). CDR3 length: 15 residues. The CDR3 loop reads CSASSPGQGNEKLFF.

The V gene is TRBV9, the J gene TRBJ2-7; without DNA, the TCRdb call of TRBD1 cannot be checked. Per germline, CDR1 SGDLS and CDR2 YYNGEE. The CDR3 is 15 amino acids. The CDR3 is CASSVGPGGSNEQYF.

The chain recombines TRBV29-1 with TRBJ2-1; there is no DNA to check the TCRdb D call of TRBD2. Germline assignment: CDR1 SQVTM and CDR2 ANQGSEA. The CDR3 runs 13 residues. The CDR3 sequence is CSVLSGGANEQFF.

The chain is built from TRBV12-3 or TRBV12-4 and TRBJ1-5; TCRdb indicates TRBD1, and absent DNA this call remains unverified. The length of the CDR3 is 19 residues. The CDR3 reads CASSLRRDGGALGNQPQHF.

The genes are TRBV7-8 and TRBJ2-2; TCRdb picks TRBD1, but there is no DNA to check that call. The CDR3 runs 18 residues. Germline V gives CDR1 SGHVS, CDR2 FQNEAQ. This chain's CDR3 is CASSLEGLGRTRTGELFF.

The gene calls are TRBV20-1 and TRBJ1-6; without DNA, the TCRdb call of TRBD1 cannot be checked. Germline-derived CDR1 and CDR2 are DFQATT and SNEGSKA (reference sequence). This CDR3 is built from 14 residues. CDR3 in amino acids: CSARSDREGSPLHF.

The J gene is TRBJ1-2, the V gene TRBV6-1; TCRdb's D call of TRBD1 is untestable without DNA. This CDR3 comprises 16 residues. The V gene's germline CDR1 is MNHNS and CDR2 SASEGT. CDR3 residues: CASSQTAGTDSYGYTF.

The V and J genes are TRBV7-3 and TRBJ1-1. There are 14 residues in the CDR3. Germline assignment: CDR1 SGHTA and CDR2 FQGTGA. CDR3 loop: CASSLGIGSTEAFF.

This rearrangement joins TRBV12-3 or TRBV12-4 to TRBJ2-3; TCRdb's assignment of TRBD1 cannot be checked, as there is no DNA. CDR3 size: 13 residues. The CDR3 loop is CASSTSSAAWQYF.

The chain is built from TRBV5-1 and TRBJ2-7; TCRdb's assignment of TRBD1 cannot be checked, as there is no DNA. This CDR3 is built from 13 residues. From germline, CDR1 is SGHRS and CDR2 YFSETQ. This CDR3 reads CASTDRGTYEQYF.

This rearrangement joins TRBV7-6 to TRBJ2-5; TCRdb calls TRBD2, which cannot be checked without DNA. The CDR3 loop spans 16 amino acids. Per germline, CDR1 SGHVS and CDR2 FNYEAQ. CDR3 amino acids: CASSVAGTRLQETQYF.

The V and J genes are TRBV6-1 and TRBJ1-2; TCRdb gives TRBD1 as the D gene, but with no DNA this cannot be confirmed. This CDR3 is 14 amino acids long. Germline V gene sequence: CDR1 MNHNS, CDR2 SASEGT. The CDR3 loop reads CASSTGQGNYGYTF.